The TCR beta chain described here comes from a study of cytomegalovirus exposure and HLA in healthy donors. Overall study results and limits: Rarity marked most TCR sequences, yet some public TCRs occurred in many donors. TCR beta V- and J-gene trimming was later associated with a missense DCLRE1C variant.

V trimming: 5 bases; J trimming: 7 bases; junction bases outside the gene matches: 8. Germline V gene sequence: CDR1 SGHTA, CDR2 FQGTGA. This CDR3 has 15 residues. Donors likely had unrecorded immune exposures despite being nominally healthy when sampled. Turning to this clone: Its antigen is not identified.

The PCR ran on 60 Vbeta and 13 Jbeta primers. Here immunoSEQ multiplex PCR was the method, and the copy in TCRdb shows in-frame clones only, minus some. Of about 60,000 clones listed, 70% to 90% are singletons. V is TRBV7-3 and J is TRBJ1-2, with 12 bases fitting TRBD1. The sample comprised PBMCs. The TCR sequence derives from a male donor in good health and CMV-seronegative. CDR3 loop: CASSPLGQGAGGYTF. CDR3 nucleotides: TGTGCCAGCAGCCCCCTGGGACAGGGGGCTGGTGGCTACACCTTC. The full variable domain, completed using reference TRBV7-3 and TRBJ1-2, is GAGVSQTPSNKVTEKGKYVELRCDPISGHTALYWYRQSLGQGPEFLIYFQGTGAADDSGLPNDRFFAVRPEGSVSTLKIQRTERGDSAVYLCASSPLGQGAGGYTFGSGTRLTVV.